This T cell receptor (beta chain) was sequenced in a study of T cell repertoires and HLA-DP antigens (dated by TCRdb to the late 2010s). Regarding the study in general: The study used an in vitro model of CD4+ T cell alloreactivity against allogeneic HLA-DP presented by transduced HeLa cells. The two alloantigens modelled structurally similar versus dissimilar alloantigens, differing from self at one and over nine peptide-binding groove amino acids, respectively. The average DNA input was roughly 210 ng for sorted CD137+CD4+ samples versus around 1,300 ng for pre-culture CD4+ samples. The three donors were two male and one female, with ages ranging from the 18-to-29 to the 60-to-69 age band. General conclusions and limits of the study: Average cumulative frequency of clones undetected before culture was about 35% against one allele and 50.6% against the other. Separate analysis of naive and memory CD4+ repertoires was not performed. Limitations were identified as the inclusion of only three donors, the use of a non-physiological HeLa antigen-presenting system, and the use of total CD4+ responder cells. Sorted CD137+ cells showed similar clonality against both alloantigens, at around 0.39, which was much higher than the approximately 0.044 seen in pre-culture samples.

The immunoSEQ multiplex PCR, with forward primers for 54 TRBV segments and reverse primers for 13 TRBJ segments, was used to amplify TCRB CDR3 regions. Pre-culture CD4+ samples were sequenced at deep resolution, targeting over 150,000 T cell genomes. Sequencing of the amplicons on an Illumina HiSeq System generated 87 bp reads spanning the CDR3. In the paper's pipeline: PCR and sequencing errors in the reads were corrected, and alignment to IMGT reference sequences was used to define CDR3 regions. Synthetic template pools were used to estimate the numbers of templates and unique rearrangements. Clonality was computed as 1 minus Pielou's evenness. The Daley-Smith estimator was used to estimate richness. Morisita's index served as the measure of repertoire overlap. Clones present in cultured samples but not detected in the pre-culture repertoire of the same donor were defined as low-abundance clones. In TCRdb, the immuneACCESS table is reduced to in-frame sequences with V and J assigned. These tables do not hold every clone; where another copy was compared, an unresolved V gene accounts for under half, and the others remain unexplained. V and J calls and clone size are as listed in that table; D and trimming were resolved from the DNA. In this sample the table shows approximately 100,000 clones, roughly nine tenths of which occur a single time. The ten largest account for less than 2% of the sample.

Magnetic bead negative selection was used to isolate untouched CD4+ T cells from Ficoll-separated PBMC, with purity averaging about 98%. Magnetic beads were used to isolate untouched CD4+ T cells from Ficoll-separated PBMC, giving approximately 98% purity with negligible CD8+ contamination. Peripheral blood mononuclear cells came from the buffy coats of a few healthy blood donors, who served as the study's donors. All three donors were CMV seronegative. The DNeasy Blood & Tissue Kit was used to extract genomic DNA. TCRB sequencing was performed on genomic DNA from sorted CD137+CD4+ cells and pre-culture CD4+ baseline samples from each subject. Cut back by 6 bases and 0 bases, the V and J ends lie 15 bases apart. CDR1 and CDR2 are read off the germline V gene as SQVTM and ANQGSEA. Measured from the cysteine to the phenylalanine, the CDR3 is 15 residues long. Here the CDR3 DNA is all that survives: 45 bases in frame from base 1.

To note about this clone: Its antigen specificity is not known. Base quality data are lacking; no much larger clone is found one base away.

Recombination connected TRBV29-1 to TRBJ2-1; the D gene could be either TRBD1 or TRBD2, each agreeing at 5 bases. This receptor was identified in a man between 50 and 59 years old in good health and CMV-seronegative. The sequenced material came from CD4+ T cells from PBMCs. The CDR3 protein is CSVYAGTGSYNEQFF. The DNA sequence is as follows: TGCAGCGTATACGCCGGGACCGGCTCCTACAATGAGCAGTTCTTC.